The rows below give T cell receptor beta chains drawn from one sample of a study of OX40 agonist ivuxolimab in advanced cancers. Generated by immunoSEQ multiplex PCR, the TCRdb table keeps only in-frame clones and is missing some. The data show some 50,000 clones, with approximately 84% seen just once and roughly 15% held by the top ten. The input for sequencing was CD4+ or CD8+ T cells sorted from blood, taken in a trial of the OX40 agonist ivuxolimab. The source is an adult with an advanced solid tumor such as melanoma, head and neck, liver or kidney cancer. Both conserved end residues are part of each CDR3. The D gene is left open where the match is weak. Part of the rows lack a size; the others show once, few, many or a class for expanded clones.

D gene	clone size	V gene	J gene	CDR3 DNA	CDR3 protein
.	.	TRBV28	TRBJ2-1	TGTGCCAGCAGCCCCTCCGGGACCTTAAACAATGAGCAGTTCTTC	CASSPSGTLNNEQFF
.	once	TRBV29-1	TRBJ2-3	TGCAGCGTTGATGTGGCGGTTGGCACAGATACGCAGTATTTT	CSVDVAVGTDTQYF
.	.	TRBV7-9	TRBJ2-7	TGTGCCAGCAGCTTAAGCGTTAACTCCTACGAGCAGTACTTC	CASSLSVNSYEQYF
.	.	TRBV30	TRBJ1-2	TGTGCCTGGGGATCAGGGACGGGCTATGGCTACACCTTC	CAWGSGTGYGYTF
TRBD2	.	TRBV4-1	TRBJ2-1	TGCGCCAGCAGCCACCCCCGGCCGGGGACTAGCGGGAACTCCTACAATGAGCAGTTCTTC	CASSHPRPGTSGNSYNEQFF
.	.	TRBV9	TRBJ2-7	TGTGCCAGCAGCGTAGTGCCCGGGGACGAGCAGTACTTC	CASSVVPGDEQYF
.	.	TRBV5-5	TRBJ1-1	TGTGCCAGCAGTTTTGTTCTGGGAGGTGGCATGAACACTGAAGCTTTCTTT	CASSFVLGGGMNTEAFF
.	.	TRBV4-1	TRBJ2-3	TGCGCCAGCAGCCAAGAAGGCGGCACAGATACGCAGTATTTT	CASSQEGGTDTQYF
TRBD1	.	TRBV18	TRBJ2-3	TGTGCCAGCCATCCACCGGGACAGGGAACAGATACGCAGTATTTT	CASHPPGQGTDTQYF
.	.	TRBV12-2	TRBJ2-7	TGTGCAAGTCGATCGGACAGGGTAAGGCGAGGGCCGGACTACGAGCAGTACTTC	CASRSDRVRRGPDYEQYF
.	.	TRBV4-2	TRBJ2-1	TGTGCCAGCAGGATTCAAGGGATCTCAAACAATGAGCAGTTCTTC	CASRIQGISNNEQFF
.	.	TRBV29-1	TRBJ2-2	TGCAGCGCGAATGGGGCGGGCGGGGAGCTGTTTTTT	CSANGAGGELFF
.	.	TRBV19	TRBJ1-1	TGTGCCAGTAGTATAGTAGCAGGGACTGAAGCTTTCTTT	CASSIVAGTEAFF
TRBD1	.	TRBV19	TRBJ1-1	TGTGCCTCAGGGGCAGGGGGCATTGACACTGAAGCTTTCTTT	CASGAGGIDTEAFF
TRBD1	.	TRBV19	TRBJ1-5	TGTGCCAGTAGTCCACGGACAGGATCGCAGCCCCAGCATTTT	CASSPRTGSQPQHF
.	.	TRBV20-1	TRBJ1-1	TGCAGTGAACTCCGGGGCACTGAAGCTTTCTTT	CSELRGTEAFF
TRBD1	.	TRBV5-1	TRBJ2-1	TGCGCCAGCAGCTGGGGGGGGACAGGGAGTTCCTACAATGAGCAGTTCTTC	CASSWGGTGSSYNEQFF
TRBD1	.	TRBV7-8	TRBJ2-5	TGTGCCAGCAGCCCGAGGACAGGGGTTGAGACCCAGTACTTC	CASSPRTGVETQYF
.	once	TRBV6-1	TRBJ2-3	TGTGCCAGCAGTGATGTCGGCCAAGGCACAGATACGCAGTATTTT	CASSDVGQGTDTQYF
TRBD2	.	TRBV28	TRBJ2-7	TGTGCCAGCAGTTTATGGGCGGGAGGCGCATACGAGCAGTACTTC	CASSLWAGGAYEQYF
.	.	TRBV20-1	TRBJ2-1	TGCAGTGCCAGAGTCAATGAGCAGTTCTTC	CSARVNEQFF
TRBD1	.	TRBV4-1	TRBJ2-2	TGCGCCAGCAGCCACCCCAGGACAGGCTCGAACACCGGGGAGCTGTTTTTT	CASSHPRTGSNTGELFF
.	.	TRBV5-1	TRBJ2-7	TGCGCCAGCAGCTCAAGTAACGGGGGTTCCTACGAGCAGTACTTC	CASSSSNGGSYEQYF
TRBD1	.	TRBV29-1	TRBJ1-2	TGCAGCGTGCCGAGGACAGGGGGCAACTATGGCTACACCTTC	CSVPRTGGNYGYTF
.	once	TRBV7-8	TRBJ2-3	TGTGCCAGCAGCTTAGCGGGCAGGTTGAGCACAGATACGCAGTATTTT	CASSLAGRLSTDTQYF
.	.	TRBV5-1	TRBJ1-1	TGCGCCAGCAGCTTGGGGGCCGGTAACACTGAAGCTTTCTTT	CASSLGAGNTEAFF
TRBD2	.	TRBV28	TRBJ2-3	TGTGCCAGCAGGGAGGCTAGCGGGAACGCAGATACGCAGTATTTT	CASREASGNADTQYF
.	.	TRBV4-1	TRBJ2-7	TGCGCCAGCAGCCAAGATGACGCGTTTCCCTACGAGCAGTACTTC	CASSQDDAFPYEQYF
TRBD1	.	TRBV19	TRBJ1-5	TGTGCCAGTAGTATCCTCTGGGACAGGATCGGGGGTAGCAATCAGCCCCAGCATTTT	CASSILWDRIGGSNQPQHF
.	.	TRBV19	TRBJ2-7	TGTGCCAGTAGTATTACGAAATCCTACGAGCAGTACTTC	CASSITKSYEQYF
.	few	TRBV2	TRBJ1-2	TGTGCCAGCGGGAGGTATTATGGCTACACCTTC	CASGRYYGYTF
.	.	TRBV5-1	TRBJ2-5	TGCGCCAGCAGCTCGGGGGGACAGACCCAGGAGACCCAGTACTTC	CASSSGGQTQETQYF